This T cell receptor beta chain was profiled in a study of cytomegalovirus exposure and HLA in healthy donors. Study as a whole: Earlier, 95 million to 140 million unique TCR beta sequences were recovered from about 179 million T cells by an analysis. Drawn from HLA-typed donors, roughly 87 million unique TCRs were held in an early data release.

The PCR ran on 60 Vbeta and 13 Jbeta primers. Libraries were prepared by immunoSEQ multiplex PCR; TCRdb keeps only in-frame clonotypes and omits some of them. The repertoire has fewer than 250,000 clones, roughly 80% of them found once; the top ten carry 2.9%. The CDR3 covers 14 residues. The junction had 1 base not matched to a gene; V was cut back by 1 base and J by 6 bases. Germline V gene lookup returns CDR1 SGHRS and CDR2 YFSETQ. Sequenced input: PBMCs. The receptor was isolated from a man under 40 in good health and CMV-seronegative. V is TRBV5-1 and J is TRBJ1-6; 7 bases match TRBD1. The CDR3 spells CASSLTGANSPLHF. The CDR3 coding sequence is TGCGCCAGCAGCTTGACAGGGGCTAATTCACCCCTCCACTTT. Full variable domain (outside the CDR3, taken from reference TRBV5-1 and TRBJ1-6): KAGVTQTPRYLIKTRGQQVTLSCSPISGHRSVSWYQQTPGQGLQFLFEYFSETQRNKGNFPGRFSGRQFSNSRSEMNVSTLELGDSALYLCASSLTGANSPLHFGNGTRLTVT.